This T cell receptor (beta chain) comes out of a study of blood T cell repertoires in COVID-19. Study summary: Collection of acute and convalescent COVID-19 samples took place in the United States, Italy and Spain.

Trimming took off 5 bases at V and 13 bases at J, with 20 bases between the two ends. The V gene's germline CDR1 is MNHEY and CDR2 SMNVEV (reference sequence). The CDR3 is 13 residues long. The authors' processing: Counts of nucleated cells, estimated from reference gene primer amplification, were obtained. TCRdb's copy holds only in-frame clones and misses some; the assay was immunoSEQ multiplex PCR. V and J calls and clone size are copied from that table; D and trimming were computed from the DNA. The table includes 45,000 to 55,000 clones, over 70% detected once. This receptor was identified in a human donor in a cohort sampled during active COVID-19. The specimen sequenced was peripheral blood. This chain links TRBV27 with TRBJ1-1; possibly TRBD1 for D (5 bases). Written as DNA, the CDR3 is TGTGCCAGCAGTCCCCTCCCACCGTCGGGGGGTTTCTTT. It translates to CASSPLPPSGGFF.